These 3 T cell receptor beta chains share one sample of origin, sequenced in a study of cytomegalovirus exposure and HLA in healthy donors. Researchers ran the PCR with 60 Vbeta and 13 Jbeta primers. The table came from immunoSEQ multiplex PCR; TCRdb's copy has only in-frame clones and leaves some out. The sample contains 90,000 to 100,000 clones, just under 70% of which appear only once. The sample was PBMCs. Source of these receptors: a man aged 45-65 years in good health and CMV-seronegative.

This clone was observed a few times. The rearrangement uses TRBV27 and TRBJ2-2; D is perhaps TRBD1 (6 bases). The CDR3 is made up of 16 amino acids. Trimming shortened V by 3 bases and J by 0 bases, and 11 bases separated the two germline ends. Germline V lookup: CDR1 MNHEY, CDR2 SMNVEV (reference sequence). The CDR3 loop is CASSFQQGTNTGELFF. CDR3 nucleotides: TGTGCCAGCAGTTTCCAACAGGGAACGAACACCGGGGAGCTGTTTTTT.

The chain couples TRBV6-1 to TRBJ1-2, with D perhaps matching TRBD1 (6 bases). V lost 7 bases to trimming and J lost 4 bases, with 13 bases between them. The V gene's germline CDR1 is MNHNS and CDR2 SASEGT. This CDR3 has 13 residues. The CDR3 region has the DNA TGTGCCAGCAATCGACAGGACTTCTATGGCTACACCTTC. It is translated as CASNRQDFYGYTF.

The rearrangement uses TRBV11-2 and TRBJ2-7, with a tentative D call TRBD2 (8 bases). Per the germline V gene, CDR1 is SGHAT and CDR2 is FQNNGV. Deletions cut 4 bases from V and 5 bases from J, with 24 bases between. CDR3 size: 17 residues. The CDR3 DNA is TGTGCCAGCAGCTCTTTTAGGGCCGGGAGGGGGCTCAACGAGCAGTACTTC. This sequence encodes CASSSFRAGRGLNEQYF.